The 20 T cell receptor beta chains listed next were all sequenced from one sample in a study of blood T cell repertoires in COVID-19. Profiled with immunoSEQ multiplex PCR; TCRdb holds only in-frame clones, not every one. The sample contains some 350,000 clones, around 84% of which appear only once. Specimen: peripheral blood. These receptors came from a human donor in a cohort sampled during active COVID-19.

A single count supports this clone. This chain connects TRBV11-3 to TRBJ2-1, with D possibly being TRBD1 (5 bases). Deletions cut 5 bases from V and 4 bases from J, with 21 bases between. Germline V gene data show CDR1 as SGHNT and CDR2 as YENEEA. This CDR3 has 17 residues. The CDR3 spells CASSKRLGQTGYNEQFF. CDR3 DNA sequence: TGTGCCAGCAGCAAACGATTAGGACAAACTGGATACAATGAGCAGTTCTTC.

The gene calls are TRBV9 and TRBJ1-4; 10 nucleotides line up with TRBD1. Losses at the gene ends were 3 bases for V and 9 bases for J; bases not matched to a gene: 5. The CDR3 extends over 14 amino acids. Per the germline V gene, CDR1 is SGDLS and CDR2 is YYNGEE. CDR3 residues: CASSGDRGRKKLFF. DNA for the CDR3: TGTGCCAGCAGCGGGGACAGGGGCCGAAAAAAACTGTTTTTT.

The chain is built from TRBV10-2 and TRBJ1-2, with D perhaps matching TRBD1 (6 bases). V lost 0 bases, J lost 6 bases, and 20 bases lay in between. Per the germline V gene, CDR1 is WSHSY and CDR2 is SAAADI. The CDR3 contains 17 residues. CDR3 coding DNA: TGCGCCAGCAGTGAGTCGTTATCGACAGGCGTCATCCATGGCTACACCTTC. Protein sequence: CASSESLSTGVIHGYTF.

CDR3 sequence: CASRKYRGAGETQYF. The CDR3 region has the DNA TGTGCCAGCAGAAAGTATCGGGGGGCCGGCGAGACCCAGTACTTC. The rearrangement links TRBV6-5 to TRBJ2-5; possible D gene TRBD2, 7 bases. The V end lost 6 bases, the J end lost 5 bases, and 19 bases lay between the germline ends. CDR1 MNHEY and CDR2 SVGAGI come from the germline V gene. The CDR3 totals 15 residues.

In regard to this clone: Other DNA sequences in the sample encode the same CDR3. For the CDR3, the DNA is TGTGCCAGCAGCTTACAGGGATACGAGCAGTACTTC. Protein: CASSLQGYEQYF. The rearrangement joins TRBV5-5 to TRBJ2-7; D might be TRBD1 (6 bases). CDR1 and CDR2 from the germline V gene are SGHKS and YYEKEE (reference sequence). The CDR3 is 12 amino acids. The ends were cut back, 2 bases at V and 4 bases at J, with 7 bases in the middle.

This clone is a singleton in its sample. J is TRBJ2-1 and V is TRBV5-6; the match to TRBD2 covers 7 bases. The CDR3 spans 16 residues. CDR1 is SGHDT, CDR2 YYEEEE, per germline. The junction had 10 bases not matched to a gene; V was cut back by 0 bases and J by 7 bases. For the CDR3, the DNA is TGTGCCAGCAGCTTGGATTGGCGGGACTACATTAATGAGCAGTTCTTC. Amino acids: CASSLDWRDYINEQFF.

This chain uses TRBV5-4 with TRBJ1-2; the match to TRBD1 covers 7 bases. Trimming removed 0 bases from V and 3 bases from J; junction bases left unmatched: 5. This CDR3 spans 15 amino acids. Germline V gene sequence: CDR1 SGHNT, CDR2 YYREEE (reference sequence). DNA for the CDR3: TGTGCCAGCAGCTTGGGAAGGGGGCTAGACTATGGCTACACCTTC. This sequence encodes CASSLGRGLDYGYTF.

This sequence joins TRBV15 and TRBJ2-3; D not certain. The CDR3 has 15 amino acids. From germline, CDR1 is LNHNV and CDR2 YYDKDF (reference sequence). V lost 0 bases, J lost 3 bases, and 10 bases lay in between. CDR3 bases: TGTGCCACCAGCAGAGATCGGAGCCGTACAGATACGCAGTATTTT. It is translated as CATSRDRSRTDTQYF.

The chain joins TRBV10-1 to TRBJ2-1; TRBD2 agrees at 9 bases. The CDR3 has 14 residues. Germline assignment: CDR1 WNHNN and CDR2 SYGVQD (reference sequence). The V and J ends lost 9 bases and 9 bases, in that order; junction bases with no gene match: 12. The CDR3: CARTLAGDELEQFF. The CDR3 DNA follows: TGCGCCAGGACCTTAGCGGGAGACGAGCTTGAGCAGTTCTTC.

The chain employs TRBV4-1 and TRBJ2-1, with D tentatively TRBD2 (6 bases). Germline CDR1 and CDR2: MGHRA and YSYEKL. This CDR3 comprises 14 residues. V was clipped by 0 bases and J by 14 bases, with 17 bases between them. The CDR3: CASSQESSAPKKFF. Here the CDR3 DNA reads TGCGCCAGCAGCCAAGAATCTAGCGCGCCTAAAAAGTTCTTC.

The chain combines TRBV3-1 (or the pseudogene TRBV3-2) with TRBJ2-3; possible D gene TRBD2, 6 bases. The CDR3 has 15 residues. Trimming shortened V by 4 bases and J by 1 base, and 12 bases separated the two germline ends. CDR1 LGHDT and CDR2 YNNKEL come from the germline V gene (reference sequence). The CDR3 reads CASSPTRGGTDTQYF. The DNA of the CDR3 is TGTGCCAGCAGCCCAACCCGCGGGGGCACAGATACGCAGTATTTT.

The chain recombines TRBV7-8 with TRBJ2-3; D remains unclear. The CDR3 runs to 16 residues. Germline V gene lookup returns CDR1 SGHVS and CDR2 FQNEAQ. V lost 1 base and J 2 bases, leaving 13 bases between the germline ends. The CDR3 loop reads CASSLERQAYTDTQYF. Written as DNA, the CDR3 is TGTGCCAGCAGCTTAGAACGCCAGGCCTACACAGATACGCAGTATTTT. The entire variable domain, with the rest obtained from reference TRBV7-8 and TRBJ2-3, is as follows: GAGVSQSPRYKVAKRGQDVALRCDPISGHVSLFWYQQALGQGPEFLTYFQNEAQLDKSGLPSDRFFAERPEGSVSTLKIQRTQQEDSAVYLCASSLERQAYTDTQYFGPGTRLTVL.

CDR3 residues: CASSLSRNQETQYF. DNA of the CDR3: TGCGCCAGCAGCTTGAGTAGAAACCAAGAGACCCAGTACTTC. The chain carries TRBV5-1 and TRBJ2-5; D uncertain. CDR1 and CDR2 (germline): SGHRS, YFSETQ. CDR3 length: 14 amino acids. V lost 1 base and J lost 0, with 7 bases in between.

This rearrangement joins TRBV5-6 to TRBJ1-6, with 8 bases fitting TRBD1. Germline CDR1 SGHDT, CDR2 YYEEEE. V gave up 4 bases and J gave up 3 bases; unmatched junction bases: 6. The CDR3 is 16 residues long. CDR3 sequence (DNA): TGTGCCAGCAGCCCGACAGGGGCGTTCTATAATTCACCCCTCCACTTT. The encoded protein is CASSPTGAFYNSPLHF.

This chain uses TRBV3-1 (or the pseudogene TRBV3-2) with TRBJ1-2; tentatively, D is TRBD1 (5 bases). There are 15 residues in the CDR3. With 3 bases removed from V and 4 bases from J, the gap between germline ends came to 15 bases. In germline, CDR1 is LGHDT, CDR2 YNNKEL (reference sequence). CDR3 loop: CASSQVSDIGYGYTF. The DNA of the CDR3 is TGTGCCAGCAGCCAGGTTTCGGACATAGGCTATGGCTACACCTTC.

This clone was detected once. The rearrangement links TRBV19 to TRBJ1-1; D unresolved. This CDR3 has 14 residues. Germline V lookup: CDR1 LNHDA, CDR2 SQIVND (reference sequence). Between the trimmed V and J ends, which lost 0 bases and 11 bases, there was a span of 16 bases. CDR3 loop: CASSIDRRLNHAFF. The CDR3, as DNA: TGTGCCAGTAGTATAGATCGGAGGCTAAACCACGCTTTCTTT.

The CDR3 protein is CASRGGFFSYEQYF. DNA for the CDR3: TGTGCCAGCAGGGGCGGGTTTTTTTCCTACGAGCAGTACTTC. The chain couples TRBV2 to TRBJ2-7, with D maybe TRBD2 (5 bases). Per germline, CDR1 SNHLY and CDR2 FYNNEI. This CDR3 has 14 residues. Between the trimmed V and J ends, which lost 6 bases and 1 base, there was a span of 13 bases.

V is TRBV7-8 and J is TRBJ2-7, with D possibly being TRBD2 (5 bases). Trimming took 1 base from V and 3 from J, leaving 19 bases between them. The CDR3 consists of 17 residues. CDR1 is SGHVS, CDR2 FQNEAQ, per germline. The CDR3, as DNA: TGTGCCAGCAGCTTAGGTCTTCGGAGGTCTCCCGTCTACGAGCAGTACTTC. The encoded protein is CASSLGLRRSPVYEQYF.

This sequence joins TRBV5-1 and TRBJ2-6, with D uncertain. V lost 0 bases, J lost 0 bases, and 7 bases lay in between. This CDR3 region has 16 residues. Germline-derived CDR1 and CDR2 are SGHRS and YFSETQ. CDR3 in amino acids: CASSLAPNSGANVLTF. The CDR3 nucleotides read TGCGCCAGCAGCTTGGCCCCAAACTCTGGGGCCAACGTCCTGACTTTC.

The chain is built from TRBV19 and TRBJ1-2; 7 nucleotides match TRBD1. The length of the CDR3 is 13 residues. Germline V gene sequence: CDR1 LNHDA, CDR2 SQIVND (reference sequence). J was trimmed by 7 bases and V by 4 bases; bases with no gene match: 6. The CDR3 here is CASSTTGWSGYTF. CDR3 nucleotides: TGTGCCAGTAGTACGACAGGGTGGAGTGGCTACACCTTC. The variable domain in full, completed from reference TRBV19 and TRBJ1-2, reads DGGITQSPKYLFRKEGQNVTLSCEQNLNHDAMYWYRQDPGQGLRLIYYSQIVNDFQKGDIAEGYSVSREKKESFPLTVTSAQKNPTAFYLCASSTTGWSGYTFGSGTRLTVV.